A selection of T cell receptor beta chains follows, all from one sample in a study of CD8+ T cells in alopecia areata. TCRdb's copy holds only in-frame clones and misses some; the assay was immunoSEQ multiplex PCR. Of 150,000 to 200,000 clones in the sample, approximately 67% were seen once. The sequencing used CD4+ T cells sorted from blood, collected between weeks 49 and 50, from a patient treated with tofacitinib. These receptors were obtained from a human donor with alopecia areata. CDR3s include the opening cysteine and the closing phenylalanine or tryptophan. D genes are given only for firm matches. Some rows mark clone size as missing; the rest say once, few, many or name a class of expanded clone.

TRBV10-3	TRBD2	TRBJ2-2	NA	CAITPGGRTGEEELFF	TGTGCCATCACCCCGGGGGGGCGCACAGGAGAGGAGGAGCTGTTTTTT
TRBV30	TRBD1	TRBJ1-1	NA	CAWNDRVFHTEAFF	TGTGCCTGGAATGACAGGGTTTTCCATACTGAAGCTTTCTTT
TRBV6-5	NA	TRBJ1-2	few	CASSEAGNYGYTF	TGTGCCAGCAGTGAGGCTGGGAACTATGGCTACACCTTC
TRBV10-3	NA	TRBJ2-7	few	CAIRTPEEQYF	TGTGCCATCAGGACCCCGGAAGAGCAGTACTTC
TRBV29-1	NA	TRBJ1-1	few	CSVEGSKGDKAFF	TGCAGCGTTGAAGGTTCTAAAGGTGACAAAGCTTTCTTT
TRBV6-1	NA	TRBJ2-5	NA	CASSEVWGPRETQYF	TGTGCCAGCAGTGAAGTTTGGGGGCCGAGGGAGACCCAGTACTTC
TRBV29-1	NA	TRBJ2-1	NA	CSVGWGEQQFF	TGCAGCGTTGGTTGGGGGGAACAGCAGTTCTTC
TRBV29-1	NA	TRBJ2-1	NA	CSVCGVKFF	TGCAGCGTTTGCGGGGTCAAGTTCTTC
TRBV15	NA	TRBJ1-2	NA	CATSRDLTDSYGYTF	TGTGCCACCAGCAGAGACCTGACCGACAGTTATGGCTACACCTTC
TRBV30	NA	TRBJ1-2	once	CAWSVRQSANYGYTF	TGTGCCTGGAGTGTACGGCAGTCGGCCAACTATGGCTACACCTTC
TRBV2	TRBD1	TRBJ2-7	NA	CASSPRDRATIREAYEQYF	TGTGCCAGCAGTCCTAGGGACAGGGCAACCATCAGGGAGGCCTACGAGCAGTACTTC
TRBV2	TRBD2	TRBJ2-1	NA	CASRSTSGGAKSDNEQFF	TGTGCCAGCAGATCGACTAGCGGGGGGGCCAAGTCCGACAATGAGCAGTTCTTC
TRBV4-3	NA	TRBJ1-4	NA	CASSPTGTAEKLFF	TGCGCCAGCAGCCCCACAGGGACCGCAGAAAAACTGTTTTTT
TRBV29-1	NA	TRBJ1-1	NA	CSGEGQLNTEAFF	TGCAGCGGGGAAGGACAGCTTAACACTGAAGCTTTCTTT
TRBV11-2	NA	TRBJ2-7	once	CASSLAWGDSYEQYF	TGTGCCAGCAGCTTAGCTTGGGGGGACTCCTACGAGCAGTACTTC
TRBV29-1	NA	TRBJ1-1	few	CSVEGQLNTEAFF	TGCAGCGTTGAAGGCCAGCTGAACACTGAAGCTTTCTTT
TRBV5-1	NA	TRBJ2-7	NA	CASSYYSGQGEQYF	TGCGCCAGCAGCTACTATAGCGGACAAGGGGAGCAGTACTTC
TRBV29-1	NA	TRBJ2-7	NA	CSVEAGKRYEQYF	TGCAGCGTTGAGGCAGGGAAAAGGTACGAGCAGTACTTC
TRBV7-2	NA	TRBJ1-6	NA	CASSLEQHSPLHF	TGTGCCAGCAGCTTAGAACAGCATTCACCCCTCCACTTT
TRBV29-1	NA	TRBJ1-2	NA	CSVEGMNYGYTF	TGCAGCGTTGAAGGCATGAACTATGGCTACACCTTC
TRBV5-1	TRBD2	TRBJ2-5	NA	CASREGETQYF	TGCGCCAGCCGGGAGGGTGAGACCCAGTACTTC
TRBV28	NA	TRBJ1-2	NA	CAIDGTPNYGYTF	TGTGCCATTGATGGGACACCCAACTATGGCTACACCTTC
TRBV30	NA	TRBJ2-7	NA	CAWGSVGQYF	TGTGCCTGGGGTTCGGTAGGCCAGTACTTC
TRBV7-2	NA	TRBJ1-6	once	CASSLAGGNNSPLHF	TGTGCCAGCAGCTTAGCCGGGGGTAATAATTCACCCCTCCACTTT
TRBV19	NA	TRBJ2-7	few	CASSMTARDVQGEQYF	TGTGCCAGTAGTATGACGGCCCGGGACGTCCAGGGCGAGCAGTACTTC
TRBV7-6	TRBD1	TRBJ1-4	NA	CASRSGTGSEKLFF	TGTGCCAGCAGGTCGGGGACAGGGTCTGAAAAACTGTTTTTT
TRBV7-6	NA	TRBJ1-4	few	CASSLESANEKLFF	TGTGCCAGCAGCTTAGAATCGGCTAATGAAAAACTGTTTTTT
TRBV7-6	TRBD1	TRBJ2-7	once	CASSRGTGGTYEQYF	TGTGCCAGCAGCCGTGGGACAGGGGGGACCTACGAGCAGTACTTC
TRBV5-1	NA	TRBJ1-2	once	CAKRGYTF	TGCGCCAAACGTGGCTACACCTTC
TRBV4-3	TRBD1	TRBJ1-1	NA	CASSINRGTEAFF	TGCGCCAGCAGCATTAACAGGGGAACTGAAGCTTTCTTT
TRBV18	NA	TRBJ2-1	NA	CASSPELSNEQFF	TGTGCCAGCTCACCAGAGTTGTCCAATGAGCAGTTCTTC
TRBV29-1	TRBD1	TRBJ2-7	NA	CSARQGTEQYF	TGCAGCGCCCGACAGGGTACCGAGCAGTACTTC
TRBV29-1	NA	TRBJ2-1	NA	CSVEDHPGSSSYNEQFF	TGCAGCGTTGAAGATCACCCAGGTTCCAGCTCCTACAATGAGCAGTTCTTC
TRBV11-3	NA	TRBJ2-1	few	CASSSQRVSYNEQFF	TGTGCCAGCAGCTCTCAGCGGGTTTCCTACAATGAGCAGTTCTTC
TRBV5-5	TRBD1	TRBJ1-1	NA	CASSYSGTGVTEAFF	TGTGCCAGCAGCTACTCCGGGACAGGGGTCACTGAAGCTTTCTTT
TRBV7-3	TRBD1	TRBJ2-2	NA	CASSLGDRDTGELFF	TGTGCCAGCAGCTTGGGGGACAGGGACACCGGGGAGCTGTTTTTT
TRBV2	TRBD2	TRBJ2-2	NA	CASTGTGGTGELFF	TGTGCCAGCACAGGGACGGGAGGGACCGGGGAGCTGTTTTTT
TRBV29-1	TRBD1	TRBJ1-5	NA	CSVGGQGDQPQHF	TGCAGCGTTGGGGGGCAGGGGGATCAGCCCCAGCATTTT
TRBV7-9	NA	TRBJ2-3	NA	CASSLAFGASSGTQYF	TGTGCCAGCAGCTTAGCGTTTGGAGCTAGCTCGGGTACGCAGTATTTT
TRBV30	NA	TRBJ2-2	NA	CAWGSSAGELFF	TGTGCCTGGGGTTCTAGCGCCGGGGAGCTGTTTTTT
TRBV7-2	NA	TRBJ2-4	NA	CASSFSRGREYF	TGTGCCAGCAGCTTCTCTAGAGGCAGGGAGTACTTC
TRBV5-1	TRBD2	TRBJ2-7	once	CASSLVAGTGDEQYF	TGCGCCAGCAGCTTGGTAGCGGGGACCGGCGACGAGCAGTACTTC
TRBV7-2	NA	TRBJ2-7	NA	CASSSARSYEQYF	TGTGCCAGCAGCTCCGCCCGGTCCTACGAGCAGTACTTC
TRBV30	NA	TRBJ2-7	NA	CAWHQGARGTEQYF	TGTGCCTGGCATCAGGGGGCGCGGGGGACAGAGCAGTACTTC
TRBV7-8	NA	TRBJ1-3	few	CASSPLRAGNTIYF	TGTGCCAGCAGCCCCCTCCGAGCTGGAAACACCATATATTTT
TRBV6-5	NA	TRBJ1-5	NA	CASSEAPDQPQHF	TGTGCCAGCAGTGAAGCGCCGGACCAGCCCCAGCATTTT
TRBV25-1	TRBD1	TRBJ2-7	NA	CASSEFGQGLSYEQYF	TGTGCCAGCAGTGAATTTGGACAGGGGTTATCCTACGAGCAGTACTTC
TRBV29-1	TRBD1	TRBJ1-1	NA	CSAGDRGQAEAFF	TGCAGCGCTGGGGACAGGGGGCAGGCTGAAGCTTTCTTT
TRBV6-1	TRBD2	TRBJ2-7	NA	CASSEGGGNSYEQYF	TGTGCCAGCAGTGAAGGGGGGGGAAATTCCTACGAGCAGTACTTC
TRBV4-3	NA	TRBJ1-2	NA	CASSQKGQATNYGYTF	TGCGCCAGCAGCCAAAAAGGGCAGGCGACTAACTATGGCTACACCTTC
TRBV10-3	NA	TRBJ2-1	NA	CAISESPTPDEQFF	TGTGCCATCAGTGAGTCCCCCACTCCCGATGAGCAGTTCTTC
TRBV4-3	TRBD1	TRBJ2-2	NA	CASGWVAGGNTGELFF	TGCGCCAGCGGTTGGGTGGCAGGGGGCAACACCGGGGAGCTGTTTTTT
TRBV5-6	TRBD1	TRBJ2-6	NA	CASSSGQGGSGANVLTF	TGTGCCAGCAGCTCGGGACAGGGTGGCTCTGGGGCCAACGTCCTGACTTTC
TRBV30	NA	TRBJ2-1	NA	CAWIKVSSYNEQFF	TGTGCCTGGATAAAGGTTAGCTCCTACAATGAGCAGTTCTTC
TRBV6-5	NA	TRBJ1-1	NA	CASSHLRDTEAFF	TGTGCCAGCAGCCACCTGAGGGACACTGAAGCTTTCTTT
TRBV29-1	NA	TRBJ2-7	few	CSVEPGLVLHEQYF	TGCAGCGTTGAACCGGGACTCGTACTCCACGAGCAGTACTTC
TRBV6-1	NA	TRBJ1-2	NA	CASSYYGYTF	TGTGCCAGCAGTTACTATGGCTACACCTTC